Here is one T cell receptor (beta chain) with its context. Antigen unknown. This entry comes from a study of cytotoxic CD8 clonotypes in ibrutinib-treated CLL. Study outcomes and limitations: Contraction or stability on treatment was seen for public clonotypes, which were uncommon. A rise in clonality was seen at ibrutinib response, and a fall back toward baseline was seen at progression.

There are 17 residues in the CDR3. The germline gives CDR1 SGHKS, CDR2 YYEKEE (reference sequence). The trim removed 2 bases at V and 0 bases at J, leaving 8 bases unmatched. Depth targeted 1 in 200,000 to 1 in 1 million T cells, averaging 10x coverage per clonotype. Assay: immunoSEQ multiplex PCR; the TCRdb copy retains only in-frame clones and omits some. This table has fewer than 50,000 clones, 50% to 75% appearing once. The specimen comprised PBMCs, sampled after 24 months of ibrutinib treatment. The receptor was isolated from a human donor with chronic lymphocytic leukemia. J is TRBJ1-3 and V is TRBV5-5; 7 bases are shared with TRBD1. The CDR3 DNA reads TGTGCCAGCAGCTTCCGACAGGGCTTAGGCTCTGGAAACACCATATATTTT. Residues: CASSFRQGLGSGNTIYF.